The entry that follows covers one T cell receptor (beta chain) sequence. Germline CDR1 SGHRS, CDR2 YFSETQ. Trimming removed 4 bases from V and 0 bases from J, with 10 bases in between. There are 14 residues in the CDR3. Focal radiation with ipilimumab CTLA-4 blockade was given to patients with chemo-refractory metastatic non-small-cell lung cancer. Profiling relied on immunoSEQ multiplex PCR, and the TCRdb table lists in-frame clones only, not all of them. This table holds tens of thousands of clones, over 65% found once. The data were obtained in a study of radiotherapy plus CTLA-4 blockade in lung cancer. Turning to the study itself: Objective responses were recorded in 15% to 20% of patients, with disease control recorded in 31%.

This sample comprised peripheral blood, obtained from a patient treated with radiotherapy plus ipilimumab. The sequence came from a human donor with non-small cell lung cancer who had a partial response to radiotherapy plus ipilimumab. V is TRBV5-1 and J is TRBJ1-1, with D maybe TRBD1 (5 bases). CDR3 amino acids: CASSPETVNTEAFF. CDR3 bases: TGCGCCAGCAGCCCGGAGACAGTGAACACTGAAGCTTTCTTT.